The 19 T cell receptor beta chains in this list originate from one sample, sequenced in a study of blood T cell repertoires in COVID-19. Assay used: immunoSEQ multiplex PCR; TCRdb lists only in-frame clones, some missing. The sample has some 60,000 clones; roughly 92% are singletons. Sequencing input: peripheral blood. Receptor source: a human donor in a cohort sampled during active COVID-19.

This clone was detected only a few times. V and J are TRBV7-6 and TRBJ2-2, with 7 bases aligning to TRBD1. CDR3 length: 15 amino acids. V lost 5 bases to trimming and J lost 5 bases; unmatched junction nucleotides: 8. From germline, CDR1 is SGHVS and CDR2 FNYEAQ. CDR3: CASSLGTVRTGELFF. DNA for the CDR3: TGTGCCAGCAGCCTCGGGACAGTACGAACCGGGGAGCTGTTTTTT. Based on the CDR3 plus reference TRBV7-6 and TRBJ2-2, the full variable domain is GAGVSQSPRYKVTKRGQDVALRCDPISGHVSLYWYRQALGQGPEFLTYFNYEAQQDKSGLPNDRFSAERPEGSISTLTIQRTEQRDSAMYRCASSLGTVRTGELFFGEGSRLTVL.

The chain combines TRBV7-2 with TRBJ1-5, with D possibly being TRBD1 (6 bases). This CDR3 has 14 amino acids. Trimming removed 5 bases from V and 4 bases from J, with 12 bases in between. CDR1 and CDR2 from the germline V gene are SGHTA and FQGNSA. CDR3 sequence reads: CASSPQGSNQPQHF. CDR3 DNA sequence: TGTGCCAGCAGCCCTCAGGGGTCGAATCAGCCCCAGCATTTT.

The chain recombines TRBV7-8 with TRBJ2-1, with 9 bases fitting TRBD2. This CDR3 comprises 12 residues. CDR1 and CDR2 from the germline V gene are SGHVS and FQNEAQ. V was pared by 5 bases and J by 16 bases, with 9 bases of the junction left unmatched. Here the CDR3 DNA reads TGTGCCAGCAGCCCAGAGCGGGGGGTGCTTTTCTTC. This codes for CASSPERGVLFF.

The chain is built from TRBV3-1 (or the pseudogene TRBV3-2) and TRBJ1-2; possible D gene TRBD1, 5 bases. V lost 5 bases and J 4 bases, leaving 17 bases between the germline ends. The CDR3 consists of 15 residues. Germline assignment: CDR1 LGHDT and CDR2 YNNKEL (reference sequence). The CDR3 DNA is TGTGCCAGCAGCGAAAGGGGCGGGACGGGCTATGGCTACACCTTC. This gives the protein CASSERGGTGYGYTF.

The CDR3 coding sequence is TGTGCCAGCAGGAGAGCGGGGGTCGGGGCAGATACGCAGTATTTT. Protein sequence: CASRRAGVGADTQYF. The chain links TRBV28 to TRBJ2-3; 8 bases fit TRBD2. V shed 6 bases, J shed 4 bases, and the junction held 9 bases outside the gene matches. Germline V lookup: CDR1 MDHEN, CDR2 SYDVKM. CDR3 length equals 15 residues.

J is TRBJ2-2 and V is TRBV7-6, with D perhaps matching TRBD1 (6 bases). Germline loops: CDR1 SGHVS, CDR2 FNYEAQ. V shed 0 bases and J shed 4 bases, with 15 bases lying between them. CDR3 length: 17 residues. The CDR3 DNA follows: TGTGCCAGCAGCTTAGCAGTAGGCCAGGGGCGCACCGGGGAGCTGTTTTTT. This translates into CASSLAVGQGRTGELFF.

The CDR3 sequence: CASSAGLGTGGNSGANVLTF. The CDR3 region has the DNA TGTGCCAGCAGCGCAGGCCTTGGGACAGGGGGTAACTCTGGGGCCAACGTCCTGACTTTC. V gene TRBV7-3 combines with J gene TRBJ2-6, with 11 bases aligning to TRBD1. Germline values: CDR1 SGHTA, CDR2 FQGTGA. J gave up 0 bases and V 5 bases, and 12 bases lay outside the gene matches. The CDR3 has 20 residues.

The chain joins TRBV11-3 to TRBJ2-1, with 15 bases fitting TRBD2. This CDR3 is 17 amino acids long. V gave up 5 bases and J gave up 4 bases; unmatched junction bases: 6. CDR1 SGHNT and CDR2 YENEEA come from the germline V gene. CDR3 amino acids: CASSPRTSGGGYNEQFF. The DNA of the CDR3 is TGTGCCAGCAGCCCGAGGACTAGCGGGGGGGGTTACAATGAGCAGTTCTTC.

Written as DNA, the CDR3 is TGTGCCAGTCTAAGCGGGAGTGTTAGCACCGGGGAGCTGTTTTTT. This sequence encodes CASLSGSVSTGELFF. The V gene is TRBV19, the J gene TRBJ2-2; 8 bases are shared with TRBD2. With V trimmed by 8 bases and J by 4 bases, 9 bases remained unmatched. The germline gives CDR1 LNHDA, CDR2 SQIVND (reference sequence). This CDR3 spans 15 amino acids.

In DNA, the CDR3 is TGTGCCAGCTCAGGAGACAGTGCCTCTGGAAACACCATATATTTT. Amino acid sequence: CASSGDSASGNTIYF. This chain uses TRBV18 with TRBJ1-3; D possibly corresponds to TRBD1 (5 bases). CDR1 is KGHSH, CDR2 LQKENI, per germline. Trimming left V 5 bases short and J 0 bases short, with 11 bases between. This CDR3 contains 15 residues.

The chain has TRBV19 and TRBJ2-3; no firm D call. CDR1 and CDR2 (germline): LNHDA, SQIVND (reference sequence). The CDR3 consists of 18 residues. With 8 bases removed from V and 0 bases from J, the gap between germline ends came to 24 bases. Here the CDR3 reads CASQDRMMTKTSTDTQYF. CDR3 sequence (DNA): TGTGCCAGTCAAGACCGGATGATGACAAAAACTAGCACAGATACGCAGTATTTT.

J is TRBJ1-1 and V is TRBV5-4; TRBD1 is a possible D gene (5 bases). The CDR3 loop spans 14 amino acids. Germline-derived CDR1 and CDR2 are SGHNT and YYREEE (reference sequence). V gave up 5 bases and J gave up 4 bases, with 15 bases separating them. The CDR3 sequence: CASSGQGRSTEAFF. The CDR3 DNA sequence: TGTGCCAGCAGTGGCCAGGGCCGGAGCACTGAAGCTTTCTTT.

V usage is TRBV10-3 and J usage is TRBJ2-7, with a weak D call TRBD2 (5 bases). V lost 0 bases to trimming and J lost 2 bases, with 11 bases between them. There are 15 residues in the CDR3. Looked up from germline, CDR1 is ENHRY and CDR2 is SYGVKD. CDR3 nucleotide sequence: TGTGCCATCAGTGAGTCTAGACTATGGACCTACGAGCAGTACTTC. It is translated as CAISESRLWTYEQYF.

V is TRBV5-6 and J is TRBJ2-5; D unresolved. Trimming cost V 2 bases and J 1 base, with 3 bases left between them. Per germline, CDR1 SGHDT and CDR2 YYEEEE. The CDR3 consists of 12 residues. The CDR3 here is CASSFLQETQYF. CDR3 nucleotides: TGTGCCAGCAGCTTCCTCCAAGAGACCCAGTACTTC.

The gene calls are TRBV7-8 and TRBJ2-7; TRBD2 might be the D (6 bases). Germline-derived CDR1 and CDR2 are SGHVS and FQNEAQ. The CDR3 length is 15 residues. Between the trimmed V and J ends, which lost 5 bases and 7 bases, there was a span of 21 bases. CDR3: CASSPLGGPSGEQYF. Here the CDR3 DNA reads TGTGCCAGCAGCCCCCTAGGAGGGCCCTCGGGGGAGCAGTACTTC.

This chain joins TRBV19 and TRBJ2-5, with a tentative D call TRBD2 (5 bases). Germline V gives CDR1 LNHDA, CDR2 SQIVND (reference sequence). The CDR3 is 14 amino acids. Trimming cost V 6 bases and J 2 bases, with 13 bases left between them. The CDR3 nucleotides read TGTGCCAGTAGGAACCCGGGGAGTCAAGAGACCCAGTACTTC. It is translated as CASRNPGSQETQYF.

With respect to this clone: The sample has other DNA sequences that encode this CDR3 too. DNA of the CDR3: TGTGCCAGCAGTGAACTAGCGGGAGGTCGGAATGAGCAGTTCTTC. This translates into CASSELAGGRNEQFF. This rearrangement joins TRBV25-1 to TRBJ2-1; 11 bases match TRBD2. CDR3 length: 15 residues. The germline gives CDR1 MGHDK, CDR2 SYGVNS. Unmatched junction bases numbered 4, after V lost 2 bases and J lost 7 bases.

This clone has only one observation. The chain uses TRBV6-4 and TRBJ2-6; 8 bases match TRBD1. Germline CDR1 is MRHNA and CDR2 is SNTAGT. This CDR3 has 14 residues. Losses at the gene ends were 4 bases for V and 4 bases for J; bases not matched to a gene: 0. The CDR3 loop reads CASSGTGGANVLTF. The DNA of the CDR3 is TGTGCCAGCAGTGGGACAGGGGGGGCCAACGTCCTGACTTTC.

The chain recombines TRBV11-2 with TRBJ2-7; TRBD2 agrees at 9 bases. The ends lost 5 bases at V and 0 bases at J; junction bases unmatched: 5. The CDR3 has 15 amino acids. Per germline, CDR1 SGHAT and CDR2 FQNNGV. The CDR3 sequence: CASSRRTSDSYEQYF. The CDR3 region has the DNA TGTGCCAGCAGCCGAAGGACTAGCGACTCCTACGAGCAGTACTTC.